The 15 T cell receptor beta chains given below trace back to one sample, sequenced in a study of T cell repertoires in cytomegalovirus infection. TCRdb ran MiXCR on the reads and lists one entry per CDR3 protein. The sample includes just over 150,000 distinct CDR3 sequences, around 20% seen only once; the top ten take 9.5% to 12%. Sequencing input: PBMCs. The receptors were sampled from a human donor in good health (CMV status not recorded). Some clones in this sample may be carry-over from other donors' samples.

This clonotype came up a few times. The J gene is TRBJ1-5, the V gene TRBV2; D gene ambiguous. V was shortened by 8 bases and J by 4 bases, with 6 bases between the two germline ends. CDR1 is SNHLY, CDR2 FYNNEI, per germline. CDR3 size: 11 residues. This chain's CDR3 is CASRLNQPQHF. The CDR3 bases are TGTGCCAGCCGACTAAATCAGCCCCAGCATTTT.

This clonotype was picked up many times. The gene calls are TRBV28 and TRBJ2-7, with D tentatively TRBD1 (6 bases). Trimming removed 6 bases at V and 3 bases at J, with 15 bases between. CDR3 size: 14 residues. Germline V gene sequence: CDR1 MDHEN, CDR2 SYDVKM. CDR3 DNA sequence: TGTGCCAGCAGGGAAACAGGGAACTACTACGAGCAGTACTTC. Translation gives CASRETGNYYEQYF.

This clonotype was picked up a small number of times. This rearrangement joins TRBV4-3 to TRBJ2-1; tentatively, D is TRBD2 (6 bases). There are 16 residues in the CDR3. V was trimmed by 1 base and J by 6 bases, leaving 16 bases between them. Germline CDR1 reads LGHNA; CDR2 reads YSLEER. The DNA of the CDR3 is TGCGCCAGCAGCCAAGCCTGGAGCGGGTTAGTCAATGAGCAGTTCTTC. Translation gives CASSQAWSGLVNEQFF.

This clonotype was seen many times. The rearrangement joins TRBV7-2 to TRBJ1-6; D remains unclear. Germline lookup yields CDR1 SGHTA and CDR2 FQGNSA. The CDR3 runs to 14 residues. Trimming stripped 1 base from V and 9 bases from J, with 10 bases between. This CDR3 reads CASSLGPLLSPLHF. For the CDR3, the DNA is TGTGCCAGCAGCTTAGGACCGTTGCTTTCACCCCTCCACTTT.

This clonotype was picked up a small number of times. The CDR3 loop reads CASSFQGDEKLFF. CDR3 in DNA: TGTGCCAGCAGTTTTCAGGGGGATGAAAAACTGTTTTTT. The chain couples TRBV28 to TRBJ1-4; 7 bases match TRBD1. Germline trimming cut 3 bases from V and 6 bases from J; bases unmatched to any gene: 1. This CDR3 is 13 amino acids long. Germline V gene sequence: CDR1 MDHEN, CDR2 SYDVKM.

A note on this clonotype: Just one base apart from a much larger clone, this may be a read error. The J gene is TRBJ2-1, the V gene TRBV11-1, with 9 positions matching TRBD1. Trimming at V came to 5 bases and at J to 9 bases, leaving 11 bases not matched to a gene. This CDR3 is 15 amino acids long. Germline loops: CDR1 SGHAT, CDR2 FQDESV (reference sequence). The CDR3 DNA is TGTGCCAGCAGCATTCGGGACAGGGCCTTGGGTGAGCAGTTCTTC. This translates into CASSIRDRALGEQFF.

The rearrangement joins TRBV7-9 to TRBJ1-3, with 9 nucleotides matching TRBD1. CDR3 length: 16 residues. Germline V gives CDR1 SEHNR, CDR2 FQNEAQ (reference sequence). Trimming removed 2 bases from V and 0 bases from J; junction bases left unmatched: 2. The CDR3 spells CASSLLTGGSGNTIYF. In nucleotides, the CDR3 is TGTGCCAGCAGCTTACTGACAGGGGGCTCTGGAAACACCATATATTTT. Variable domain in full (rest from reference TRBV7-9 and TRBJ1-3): DTGVSQNPRHKITKRGQNVTFRCDPISEHNRLYWYRQTLGQGPEFLTYFQNEAQLEKSRLLSDRFSAERPKGSFSTLEIQRTEQGDSAMYLCASSLLTGGSGNTIYFGEGSWLTVV.

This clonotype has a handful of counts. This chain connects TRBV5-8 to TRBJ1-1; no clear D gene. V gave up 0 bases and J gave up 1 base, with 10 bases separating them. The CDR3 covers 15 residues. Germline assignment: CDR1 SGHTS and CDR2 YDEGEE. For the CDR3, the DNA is TGTGCCAGCAGCTTGGGGTACAGCGGGAACACTGAAGCTTTCTTT. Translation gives CASSLGYSGNTEAFF.

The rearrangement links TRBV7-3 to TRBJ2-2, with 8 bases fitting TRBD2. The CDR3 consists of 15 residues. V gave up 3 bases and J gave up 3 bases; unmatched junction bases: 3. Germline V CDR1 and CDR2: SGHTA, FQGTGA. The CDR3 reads CASSLGLGYTGELFF. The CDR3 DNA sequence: TGTGCCAGCAGCTTGGGACTAGGGTACACCGGGGAGCTGTTTTTT. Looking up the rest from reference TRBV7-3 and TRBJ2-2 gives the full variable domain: GAGVSQTPSNKVTEKGKYVELRCDPISGHTALYWYRQSLGQGPEFLIYFQGTGAADDSGLPNDRFFAVRPEGSVSTLKIQRTERGDSAVYLCASSLGLGYTGELFFGEGSRLTVL.

The CDR3 region has the DNA TGCGGAGAAAGGGGGCCGAACACTGAAGCTTTCTTT. It specifies CGERGPNTEAFF. The V gene is TRBV29-1, the J gene TRBJ1-1; 7 bases align to TRBD1. This CDR3 contains 12 residues. Germline lookup yields CDR1 SQVTM and CDR2 ANQGSEA.

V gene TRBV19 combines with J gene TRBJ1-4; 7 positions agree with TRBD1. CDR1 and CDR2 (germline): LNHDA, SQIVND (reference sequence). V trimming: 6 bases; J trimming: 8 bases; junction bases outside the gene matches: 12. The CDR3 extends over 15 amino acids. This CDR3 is CASSSKTGHREKLFF. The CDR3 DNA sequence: TGTGCCAGTAGCAGCAAGACAGGGCATCGGGAAAAACTGTTTTTT. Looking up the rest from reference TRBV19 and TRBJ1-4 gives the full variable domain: DGGITQSPKYLFRKEGQNVTLSCEQNLNHDAMYWYRQDPGQGLRLIYYSQIVNDFQKGDIAEGYSVSREKKESFPLTVTSAQKNPTAFYLCASSSKTGHREKLFFGSGTQLSVL.

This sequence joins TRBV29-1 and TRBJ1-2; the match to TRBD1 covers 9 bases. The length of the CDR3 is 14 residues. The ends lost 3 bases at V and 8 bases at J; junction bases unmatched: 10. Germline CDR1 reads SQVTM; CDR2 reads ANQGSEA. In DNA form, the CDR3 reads TGCAGCGTTGATGTGACAGGGGGAAGAGGGGGCTACACCTTC. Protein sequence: CSVDVTGGRGGYTF.

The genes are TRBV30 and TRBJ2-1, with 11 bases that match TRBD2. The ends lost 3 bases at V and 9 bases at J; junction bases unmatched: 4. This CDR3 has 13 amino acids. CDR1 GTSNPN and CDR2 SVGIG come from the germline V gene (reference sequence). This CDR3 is CAWSGSGRGEQFF. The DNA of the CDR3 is TGTGCCTGGAGCGGTAGCGGGAGGGGTGAGCAGTTCTTC.

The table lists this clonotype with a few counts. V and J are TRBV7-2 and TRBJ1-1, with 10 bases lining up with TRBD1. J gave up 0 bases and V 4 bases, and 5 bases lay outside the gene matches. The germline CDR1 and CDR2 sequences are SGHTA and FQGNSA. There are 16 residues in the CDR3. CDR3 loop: CASSSRTGGMNTEAFF. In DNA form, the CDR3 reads TGTGCCAGCAGCTCTCGGACAGGGGGTATGAACACTGAAGCTTTCTTT.

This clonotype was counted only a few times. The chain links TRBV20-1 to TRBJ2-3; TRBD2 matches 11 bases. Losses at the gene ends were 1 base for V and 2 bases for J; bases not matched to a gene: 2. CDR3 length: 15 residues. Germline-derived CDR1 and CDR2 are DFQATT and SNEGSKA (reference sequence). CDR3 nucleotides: TGCAGTGCTAGAGGACTAGCGGGGAACACAGATACGCAGTATTTT. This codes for CSARGLAGNTDTQYF.